This TCR beta chain was recorded in a study of T cell changes during pregnancy in multiple sclerosis. Measured with immunoSEQ multiplex PCR; TCRdb has only the in-frame clones, and not every one. The data show about 43,000 clones, with approximately 90% seen just once and approximately 1.3% held by the top ten. The CDR3 is made up of 14 amino acids. Germline CDR1 and CDR2: SNHLY and FYNNEI. This clone showed up just once. This specimen includes other DNA sequences encoding the same CDR3. The material sequenced was PBMCs (not recorded whether the cells were cultured). The clonotype comes from a female donor with multiple sclerosis, enrolled in a pregnancy study. V gene TRBV2 combines with J gene TRBJ1-1, with 9 bases aligning to TRBD1. The CDR3 sequence: CAGGQGRMNTEAFF. The DNA of the CDR3 is TGTGCTGGAGGACAGGGGAGAATGAACACTGAAGCTTTCTTT. The whole variable domain, remainder taken from reference TRBV2 and TRBJ1-1, is EPEVTQTPSHQVTQMGQEVILRCVPISNHLYFYWYRQILGQKVEFLVSFYNNEISEKSEIFDDQFSVERPDGSNFTLKIRSTKLEDSAMYFCAGGQGRMNTEAFFGQGTRLTVV.